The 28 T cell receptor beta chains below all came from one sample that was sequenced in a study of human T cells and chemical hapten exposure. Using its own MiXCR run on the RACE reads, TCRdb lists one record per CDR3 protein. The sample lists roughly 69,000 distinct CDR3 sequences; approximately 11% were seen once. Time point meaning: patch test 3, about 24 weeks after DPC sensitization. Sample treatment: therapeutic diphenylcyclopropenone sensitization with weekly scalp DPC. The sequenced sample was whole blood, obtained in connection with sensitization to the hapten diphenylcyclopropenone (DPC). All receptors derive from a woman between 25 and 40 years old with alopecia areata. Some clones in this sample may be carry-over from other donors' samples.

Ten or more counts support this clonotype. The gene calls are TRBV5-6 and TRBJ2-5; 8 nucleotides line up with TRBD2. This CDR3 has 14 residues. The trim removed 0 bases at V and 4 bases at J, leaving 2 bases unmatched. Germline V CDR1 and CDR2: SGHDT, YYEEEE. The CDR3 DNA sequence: TGTGCCAGCAGCTTGGCGGGGGGGGCAGAGACCCAGTACTTC. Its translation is CASSLAGGAETQYF.

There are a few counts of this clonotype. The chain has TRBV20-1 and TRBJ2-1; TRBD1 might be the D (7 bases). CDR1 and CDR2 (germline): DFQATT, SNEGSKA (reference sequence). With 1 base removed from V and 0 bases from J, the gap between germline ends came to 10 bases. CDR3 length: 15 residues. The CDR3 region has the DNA TGCAGTGCTAGAGTCAGGGGGGTCTCCTACAATGAGCAGTTCTTC. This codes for CSARVRGVSYNEQFF.

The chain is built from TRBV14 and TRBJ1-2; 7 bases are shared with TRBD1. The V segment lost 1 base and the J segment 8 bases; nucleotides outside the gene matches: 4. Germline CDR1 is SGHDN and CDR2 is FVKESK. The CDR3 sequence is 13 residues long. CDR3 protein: CASSQVAGGGYTF. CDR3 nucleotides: TGTGCCAGCAGCCAAGTGGCAGGGGGAGGCTACACCTTC.

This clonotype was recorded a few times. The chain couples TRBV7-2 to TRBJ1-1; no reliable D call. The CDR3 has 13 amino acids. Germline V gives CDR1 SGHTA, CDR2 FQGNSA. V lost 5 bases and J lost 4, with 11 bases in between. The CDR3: CASSPQSTTEAFF. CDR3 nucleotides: TGTGCCAGCAGCCCGCAATCAACCACTGAAGCTTTCTTT.

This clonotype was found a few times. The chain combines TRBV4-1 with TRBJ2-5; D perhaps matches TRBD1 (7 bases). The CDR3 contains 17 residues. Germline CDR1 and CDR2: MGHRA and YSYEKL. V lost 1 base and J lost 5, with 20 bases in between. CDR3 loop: CASSQGSGGKNLETQYF. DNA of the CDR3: TGCGCCAGCAGCCAAGGTTCAGGGGGGAAAAATTTGGAGACCCAGTACTTC.

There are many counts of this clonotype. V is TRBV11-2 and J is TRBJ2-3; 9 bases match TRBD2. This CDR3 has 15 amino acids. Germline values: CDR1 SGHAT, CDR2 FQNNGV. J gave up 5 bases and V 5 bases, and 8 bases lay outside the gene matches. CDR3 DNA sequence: TGTGCCAGCAGCGCACAGGATAGCGGGGGAGATACGCAGTATTTT. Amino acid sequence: CASSAQDSGGDTQYF.

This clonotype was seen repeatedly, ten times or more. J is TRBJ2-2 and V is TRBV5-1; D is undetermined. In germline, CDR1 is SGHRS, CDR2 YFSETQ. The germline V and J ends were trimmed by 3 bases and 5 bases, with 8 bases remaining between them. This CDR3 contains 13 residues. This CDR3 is CASSYGGTGELFF. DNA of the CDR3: TGCGCCAGCAGCTACGGTGGGACCGGGGAGCTGTTTTTT.

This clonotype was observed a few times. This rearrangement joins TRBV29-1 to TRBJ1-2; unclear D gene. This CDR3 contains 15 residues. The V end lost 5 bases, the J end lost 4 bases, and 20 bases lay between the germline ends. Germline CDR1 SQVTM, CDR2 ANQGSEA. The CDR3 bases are TGCAGCGTTAACCTGAGCCCGGGTATGGGCTATGGCTACACCTTC. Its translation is CSVNLSPGMGYGYTF.

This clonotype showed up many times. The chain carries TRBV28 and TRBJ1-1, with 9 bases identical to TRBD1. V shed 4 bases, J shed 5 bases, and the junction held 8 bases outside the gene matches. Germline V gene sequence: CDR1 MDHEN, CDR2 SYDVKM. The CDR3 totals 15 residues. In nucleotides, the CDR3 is TGTGCCAGCAGTTCTCGGACAGGGGTTAAGACTGAAGCTTTCTTT. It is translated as CASSSRTGVKTEAFF.

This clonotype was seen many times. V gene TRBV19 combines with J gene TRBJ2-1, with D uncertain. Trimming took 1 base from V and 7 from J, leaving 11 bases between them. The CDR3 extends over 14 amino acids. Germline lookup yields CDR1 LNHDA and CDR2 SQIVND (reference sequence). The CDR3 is CASSIAAVNNEQFF. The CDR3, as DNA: TGTGCCAGTAGTATAGCGGCAGTAAATAATGAGCAGTTCTTC.

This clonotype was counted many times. CDR3 DNA sequence: TGTGCCAGCAGCATAAATTTTCGGAATTCACCCCTCCACTTT. Residues: CASSINFRNSPLHF. The V gene is TRBV6-2 or TRBV6-3, the J gene TRBJ1-6; D is unclear. V lost 6 bases and J lost 7, with 13 bases in between. This CDR3 is 14 amino acids long. Germline V lookup: CDR1 MNHEY, CDR2 SVGEGT.

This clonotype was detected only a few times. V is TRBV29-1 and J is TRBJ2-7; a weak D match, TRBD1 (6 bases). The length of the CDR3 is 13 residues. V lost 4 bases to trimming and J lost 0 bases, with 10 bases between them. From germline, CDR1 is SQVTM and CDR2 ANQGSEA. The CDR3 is CSVVTGLSYEQYF. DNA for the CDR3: TGCAGCGTTGTGACAGGCCTCTCCTACGAGCAGTACTTC.

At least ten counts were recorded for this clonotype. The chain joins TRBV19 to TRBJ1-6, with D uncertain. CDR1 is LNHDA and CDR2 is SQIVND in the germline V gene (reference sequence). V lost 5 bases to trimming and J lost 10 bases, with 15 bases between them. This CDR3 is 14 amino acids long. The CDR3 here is CASSLRGSSSPLHF. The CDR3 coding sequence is TGTGCCAGTAGTCTTCGCGGGTCGTCATCACCCCTCCACTTT.

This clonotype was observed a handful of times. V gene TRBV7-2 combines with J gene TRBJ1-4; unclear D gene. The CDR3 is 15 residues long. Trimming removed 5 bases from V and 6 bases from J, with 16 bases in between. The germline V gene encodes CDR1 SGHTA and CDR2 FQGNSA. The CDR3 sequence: CASSDRQYSDEKLFF. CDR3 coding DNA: TGTGCCAGCAGCGACCGGCAGTACTCGGATGAAAAACTGTTTTTT.

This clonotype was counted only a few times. For the CDR3, the DNA is TGTGCCACCAGTCCCTCCTTGCCAGGGCAGCCCCAGCATTTT. Encoded protein: CATSPSLPGQPQHF. The chain recombines TRBV24-1 with TRBJ1-5, with a possible D match to TRBD1 (5 bases). Trimming removed 6 bases from V and 7 bases from J, with 15 bases in between. CDR1 and CDR2 (germline): KGHDR, SFDVKD. This CDR3 comprises 14 residues.

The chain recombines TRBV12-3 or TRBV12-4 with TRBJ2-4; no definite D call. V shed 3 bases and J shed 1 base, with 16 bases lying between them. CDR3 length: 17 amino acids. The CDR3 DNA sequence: TGTGCCAGCAGTTTTCCCCCTATGAACATGGCCAAAAACATTCAGTACTTC. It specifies CASSFPPMNMAKNIQYF.

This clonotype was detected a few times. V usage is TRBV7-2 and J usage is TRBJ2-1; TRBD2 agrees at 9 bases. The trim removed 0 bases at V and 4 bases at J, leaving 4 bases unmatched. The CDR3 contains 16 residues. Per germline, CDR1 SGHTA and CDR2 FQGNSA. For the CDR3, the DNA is TGTGCCAGCAGCTTAGCGCGGCTAGCGGGATACAATGAGCAGTTCTTC. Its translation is CASSLARLAGYNEQFF.

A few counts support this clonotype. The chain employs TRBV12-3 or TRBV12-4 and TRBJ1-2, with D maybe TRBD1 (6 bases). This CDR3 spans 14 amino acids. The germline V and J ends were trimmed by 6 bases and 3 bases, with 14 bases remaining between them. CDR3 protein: CASSPRGVDYGYTF. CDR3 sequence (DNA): TGTGCCAGCAGCCCCAGGGGTGTTGACTATGGCTACACCTTC.

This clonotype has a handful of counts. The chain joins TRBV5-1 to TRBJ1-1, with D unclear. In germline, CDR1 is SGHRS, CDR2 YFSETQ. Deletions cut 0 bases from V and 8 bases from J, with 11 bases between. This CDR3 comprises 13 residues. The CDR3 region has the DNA TGCGCCAGCAGCTTGGGCCAAAGCGGGGAAGCTTTCTTT. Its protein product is CASSLGQSGEAFF.

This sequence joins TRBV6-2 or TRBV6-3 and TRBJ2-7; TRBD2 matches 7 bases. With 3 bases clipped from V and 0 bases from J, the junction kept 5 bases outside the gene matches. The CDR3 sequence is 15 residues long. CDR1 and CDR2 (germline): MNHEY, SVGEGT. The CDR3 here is CASSYGEGSSYEQYF. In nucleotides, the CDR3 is TGTGCCAGCAGTTATGGGGAGGGGAGCTCCTACGAGCAGTACTTC.

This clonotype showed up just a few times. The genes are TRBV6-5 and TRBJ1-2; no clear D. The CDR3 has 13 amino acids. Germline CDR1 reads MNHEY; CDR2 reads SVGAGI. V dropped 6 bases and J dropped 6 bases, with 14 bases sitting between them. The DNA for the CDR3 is TGTGCCAGCAGCCTGAAAAGATCCCATGGCTACACCTTC. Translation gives CASSLKRSHGYTF.

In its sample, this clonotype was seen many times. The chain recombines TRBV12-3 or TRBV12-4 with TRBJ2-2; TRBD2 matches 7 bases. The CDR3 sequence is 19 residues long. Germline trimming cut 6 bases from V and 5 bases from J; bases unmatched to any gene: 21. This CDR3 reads CASSPSIDLAGAWTGELFF. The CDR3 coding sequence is TGTGCCAGCAGCCCCTCTATAGACCTGGCGGGAGCCTGGACCGGGGAGCTGTTTTTT.

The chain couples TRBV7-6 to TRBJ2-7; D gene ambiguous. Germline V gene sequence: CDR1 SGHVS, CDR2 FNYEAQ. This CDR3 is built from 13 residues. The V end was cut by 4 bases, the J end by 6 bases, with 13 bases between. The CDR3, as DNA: TGTGCCAGCAGCTGGAGCTTCGGCTCCGAGCAGTACTTC. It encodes CASSWSFGSEQYF.

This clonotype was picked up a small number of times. DNA for the CDR3: TGTGCCAGCTCACCGGGGGGCGCTGAGGAAAAACTGTTTTTT. Translated: CASSPGGAEEKLFF. This chain joins TRBV18 and TRBJ1-4; weak D call: TRBD1 (6 bases). Germline V gene sequence: CDR1 KGHSH, CDR2 LQKENI. CDR3 size: 14 residues. V was clipped by 3 bases and J by 8 bases, with 13 bases between them.

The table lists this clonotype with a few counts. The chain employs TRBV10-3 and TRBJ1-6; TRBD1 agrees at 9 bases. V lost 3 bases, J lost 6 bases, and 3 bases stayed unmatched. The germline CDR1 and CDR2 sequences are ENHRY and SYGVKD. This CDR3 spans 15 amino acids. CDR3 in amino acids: CAISDMDRGNSPLHF. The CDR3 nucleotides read TGTGCCATCAGTGATATGGACAGGGGTAATTCACCCCTCCACTTT.

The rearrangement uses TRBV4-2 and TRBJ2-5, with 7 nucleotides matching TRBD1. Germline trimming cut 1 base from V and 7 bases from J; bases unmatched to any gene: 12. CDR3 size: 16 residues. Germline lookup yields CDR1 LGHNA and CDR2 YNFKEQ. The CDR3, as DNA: TGTGCCAGCAGCCAAGCAGGGGGTCAGGCCTCGGGGACCCAGTACTTC. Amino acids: CASSQAGGQASGTQYF.

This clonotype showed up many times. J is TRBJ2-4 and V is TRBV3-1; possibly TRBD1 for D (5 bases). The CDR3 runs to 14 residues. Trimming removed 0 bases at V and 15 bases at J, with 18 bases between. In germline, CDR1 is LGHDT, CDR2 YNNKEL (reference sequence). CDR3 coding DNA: TGTGCCAGCAGCCAAGATCGAGGACAACCCATAAGGTACTTC. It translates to CASSQDRGQPIRYF.

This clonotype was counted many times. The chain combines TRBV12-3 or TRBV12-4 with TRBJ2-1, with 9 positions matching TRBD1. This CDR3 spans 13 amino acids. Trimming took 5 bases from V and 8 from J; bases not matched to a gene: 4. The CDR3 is CASSMDRGHEQFF. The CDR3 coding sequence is TGTGCCAGCAGTATGGACAGGGGCCATGAGCAGTTCTTC.